These T cell receptor beta chains were read from a single sample in a study of CD8 T cells in ankylosing spondylitis. TCRdb re-derived calls from the 5' RACE reads in MiXCR, one entry per CDR3 protein. The sample includes 650,000 to 800,000 distinct CDR3 sequences, 19% seen only once; the top ten take roughly a fifth. The sample was blood, either unsorted or a sorted T cell fraction (not recorded which). These receptor sequences come from a male donor with ankylosing spondylitis. The CDR3 runs from the conserved cysteine through the conserved F or W. Fields, in order: J gene, clone size, D gene, V gene, CDR3 protein, CDR3 DNA. The D gene is left open where the match is weak. Size is stated for part of the rows, as once, few or many counts, or as a class when the clone is expanded.

J gene: TRBJ1-1
clone size: NA
D gene: NA
V gene: TRBV4-2
CDR3 protein: CASSQEDEREAGEAFF
CDR3 DNA: TGTGCCAGCAGCCAAGAGGACGAGAGGGAGGCGGGTGAAGCTTTCTTT

J gene: TRBJ1-2
clone size: NA
D gene: TRBD1
V gene: TRBV7-2
CDR3 protein: CATKTGLDYGYTF
CDR3 DNA: TGTGCCACCAAGACAGGGCTGGACTATGGCTACACCTTC

J gene: TRBJ2-5
clone size: many
D gene: NA
V gene: TRBV28
CDR3 protein: CASSPSYGLGSLETQYF
CDR3 DNA: TGTGCCAGCAGTCCTAGTTACGGTCTAGGTAGTCTAGAGACCCAGTACTTC

J gene: TRBJ1-1
clone size: many
D gene: NA
V gene: TRBV10-3
CDR3 protein: CAISDQEGMGTEAFF
CDR3 DNA: TGTGCCATCAGTGACCAAGAGGGGATGGGGACTGAAGCTTTCTTT

J gene: TRBJ2-7
clone size: NA
D gene: TRBD1
V gene: TRBV2
CDR3 protein: CASSGDRGHAYEQYF
CDR3 DNA: TGTGCCAGCAGTGGGGACAGGGGGCATGCCTACGAGCAGTACTTC

J gene: TRBJ2-7
clone size: few
D gene: NA
V gene: TRBV20-1
CDR3 protein: CSANLQGYEQYF
CDR3 DNA: TGCAGTGCTAACCTTCAGGGGTACGAGCAGTACTTC

J gene: TRBJ2-7
clone size: many
D gene: NA
V gene: TRBV12-3/TRBV12-4
CDR3 protein: CASRSDNYEQYF
CDR3 DNA: TGTGCCAGCAGATCTGACAACTACGAGCAGTACTTC

J gene: TRBJ2-1
clone size: few
D gene: TRBD2
V gene: TRBV7-2
CDR3 protein: CASSLRGSGLGQNEQFF
CDR3 DNA: TGTGCCAGCAGCCTTCGTGGTAGCGGGTTAGGTCAGAATGAGCAGTTCTTC

J gene: TRBJ2-3
clone size: NA
D gene: NA
V gene: TRBV29-1
CDR3 protein: CSVGWAASGADTQYF
CDR3 DNA: TGCAGCGTTGGATGGGCAGCCTCAGGGGCAGATACGCAGTATTTT

J gene: TRBJ2-1
clone size: NA
D gene: TRBD2
V gene: TRBV11-2
CDR3 protein: CASSFGTSGHKIYNEQFF
CDR3 DNA: TGTGCCAGCAGCTTCGGGACTAGCGGCCACAAGATCTACAATGAGCAGTTCTTC

J gene: TRBJ2-7
clone size: few
D gene: TRBD1
V gene: TRBV28
CDR3 protein: CASSLAPGQGPGGEQYF
CDR3 DNA: TGTGCCAGCAGTTTGGCTCCGGGACAGGGACCGGGCGGGGAGCAGTACTTC

J gene: TRBJ2-1
clone size: NA
D gene: NA
V gene: TRBV4-2
CDR3 protein: CASSQGVLGTPLSYNEQFF
CDR3 DNA: TGTGCCAGCAGCCAAGGGGTACTAGGGACTCCTCTGTCTTACAATGAGCAGTTCTTC

J gene: TRBJ2-6
clone size: NA
D gene: NA
V gene: TRBV7-3
CDR3 protein: CASSPDWYSGANVLTF
CDR3 DNA: TGTGCCAGCAGTCCCGACTGGTACTCTGGGGCCAACGTCCTGACTTTC

J gene: TRBJ1-1
clone size: NA
D gene: NA
V gene: TRBV4-2
CDR3 protein: CASSQDYTEAFF
CDR3 DNA: TGTGCCAGCAGCCAAGATTACACTGAAGCTTTCTTT

J gene: TRBJ2-7
clone size: few
D gene: TRBD2
V gene: TRBV12-3/TRBV12-4
CDR3 protein: CASSLWDYSYEQYF
CDR3 DNA: TGTGCCAGCAGTTTATGGGACTACTCCTACGAGCAGTACTTC

J gene: TRBJ2-1
clone size: few
D gene: NA
V gene: TRBV20-1
CDR3 protein: CSARESVNEQFF
CDR3 DNA: TGCAGTGCTAGAGAGTCCGTCAATGAGCAGTTCTTC

J gene: TRBJ2-1
clone size: few
D gene: TRBD2
V gene: TRBV9
CDR3 protein: CASSPGLAGNYNEQFF
CDR3 DNA: TGTGCCAGCAGCCCAGGACTAGCGGGTAACTACAATGAGCAGTTCTTC

J gene: TRBJ1-6
clone size: few
D gene: NA
V gene: TRBV15
CDR3 protein: CATSRDATGGSPLHF
CDR3 DNA: TGTGCCACCAGCAGAGATGCGACGGGGGGTTCACCCCTCCACTTT

J gene: TRBJ2-7
clone size: few
D gene: NA
V gene: TRBV16
CDR3 protein: CASSQSSRLSSYEQYF
CDR3 DNA: TGTGCCAGCAGCCAATCCTCGAGGCTTAGTTCCTACGAGCAGTACTTC

J gene: TRBJ2-2
clone size: few
D gene: NA
V gene: TRBV6-1
CDR3 protein: CASSPGGHPNTGELFF
CDR3 DNA: TGTGCCAGCAGCCCCGGGGGACACCCGAACACCGGGGAGCTGTTTTTT

J gene: TRBJ2-1
clone size: few
D gene: TRBD2
V gene: TRBV5-6
CDR3 protein: CASSPWVTGGLVYNEQFF
CDR3 DNA: TGTGCCAGCAGCCCGTGGGTGACGGGGGGGCTGGTCTACAATGAGCAGTTCTTC

J gene: TRBJ2-3
clone size: few
D gene: TRBD2
V gene: TRBV29-1
CDR3 protein: CSVGLAGGDTQYF
CDR3 DNA: TGCAGCGTTGGGCTAGCGGGAGGAGATACGCAGTATTTT

J gene: TRBJ1-1
clone size: NA
D gene: TRBD1
V gene: TRBV20-1
CDR3 protein: CSARGPGTGTQNTEAFF
CDR3 DNA: TGCAGTGCTAGAGGGCCCGGGACAGGGACCCAGAACACTGAAGCTTTCTTT

J gene: TRBJ2-7
clone size: few
D gene: NA
V gene: TRBV20-1
CDR3 protein: CSALGEATYEQYF
CDR3 DNA: TGCAGTGCCCTCGGGGAGGCAACCTACGAGCAGTACTTC